Sequencing of this T cell receptor beta chain was carried out in a study of blood T cell repertoires in COVID-19 (dated by TCRdb to 2019 to 2021). Regarding the complete study: Samples from collaborators originated in the United States, Italy and Spain and spanned both the acute and convalescent phases of COVID-19. The prospective study material was composed of cDNA or gDNA derived from T cells, B-cell-depleted T cells, or PBMCs. Deeply sampled blood TCRbeta repertoires from subjects exposed to, actively infected with, or recovered from COVID-19 were included in the dataset. The repertoires were made available in a free public database intended to serve as a resource for research on the immune response to SARS-CoV-2. The samples were drawn from two sources: the first 160 participants of the ongoing ImmuneRACE study, and over 950 subjects contributed by 6 global collaborators. Sample metadata almost always included a de-identified subject ID, COVID-19 status, age in years and sex. Where available, HLA class I and class II types were obtained from metadata supplied by the sample provider rather than from assay-based typing. The full study reports these points: The quantity of clinical and demographic metadata differed by source and by participant and was supplied without curation.

The germline V and J ends show losses of 0 bases and 0 bases respectively, and no gene match explains 4 bases of the junction. The germline V gene provides CDR1 SGHTA and CDR2 FQGNSA. The CDR3 spans 17 residues, from the cysteine through the phenylalanine. The retained sequence is limited to the CDR3, 51 bases, with the frame set at the first base. On this clone: Which antigen it targets is not known. No much larger clone is present one base from it, and per-base qualities are unavailable.

TCRbeta CDR3 regions were amplified from genomic DNA by means of the immunoSEQ Assay, a bias-controlled multiplex PCR. The study's processing was this. Within the assay, amplification of reference gene primers was used to estimate how many nucleated cells each sample contained. To quantify the absolute abundance of each unique TCRbeta CDR3 rearrangement, sequence reads were collapsed and filtered. Productive Simpson clonality was computed per sample as the square root of Simpson's diversity index over productive rearrangements. The table was pulled from immuneACCESS by TCRdb, which kept in-frame rearrangements only. Such tables lose some clones; where checked, under half of the loss comes from unresolved V genes, and the rest has no known cause. V and J calls plus clone size are reproduced from that table; the DNA served to infer D and trimming. This sample lists around 68,000 clones; 70% to 85% were detected once. The top ten clones comprise around a tenth of the sample.

Each collaborating institution followed its own protocols to collect whole blood in K2EDTA tubes. For TCRbeta analysis, collaborator samples were shipped as frozen whole blood, as isolated PBMCs, or as DNA extracted from either sample type. The sequencing input was peripheral blood. The chain links TRBV7-2 with TRBJ2-1; TRBD2 aligns with 8 central bases. The receptor comes from a woman aged 45-59 years with acute or convalescent COVID-19. CDR3 reads: CASSLALAASSYNEQFF. The sequence in DNA is TGTGCCAGCAGCTTAGCACTAGCGGCAAGCTCCTACAATGAGCAGTTCTTC. The full variable domain, with segments outside the CDR3 supplied by the reference TRBV7-2 and TRBJ2-1 proteins, appears as GAGVSQSPSNKVTEKGKDVELRCDPISGHTALYWYRQSLGQGLEFLIYFQGNSAPDKSGLPSDRFSAERTGGSVSTLTIQRTQQEDSAVYLCASSLALAASSYNEQFFGPGTRLTVL.